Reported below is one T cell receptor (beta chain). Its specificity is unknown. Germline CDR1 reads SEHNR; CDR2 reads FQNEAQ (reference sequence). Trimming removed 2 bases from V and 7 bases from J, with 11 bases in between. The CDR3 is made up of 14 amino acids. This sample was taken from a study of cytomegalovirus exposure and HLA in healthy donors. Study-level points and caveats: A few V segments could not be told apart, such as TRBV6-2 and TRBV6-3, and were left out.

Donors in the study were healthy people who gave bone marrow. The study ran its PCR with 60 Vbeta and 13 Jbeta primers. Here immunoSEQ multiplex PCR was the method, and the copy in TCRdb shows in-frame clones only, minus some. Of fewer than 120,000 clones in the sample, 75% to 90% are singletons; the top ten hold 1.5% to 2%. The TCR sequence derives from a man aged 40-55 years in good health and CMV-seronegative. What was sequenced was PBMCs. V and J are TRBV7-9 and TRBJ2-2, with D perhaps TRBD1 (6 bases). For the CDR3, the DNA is TGTGCCAGCAGCTTACTCACAGGGAACGGGGAGCTGTTTTTT. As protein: CASSLLTGNGELFF. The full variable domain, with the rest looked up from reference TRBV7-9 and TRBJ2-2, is DTGVSQNPRHKITKRGQNVTFRCDPISEHNRLYWYRQTLGQGPEFLTYFQNEAQLEKSRLLSDRFSAERPKGSFSTLEIQRTEQGDSAMYLCASSLLTGNGELFFGEGSRLTVL.